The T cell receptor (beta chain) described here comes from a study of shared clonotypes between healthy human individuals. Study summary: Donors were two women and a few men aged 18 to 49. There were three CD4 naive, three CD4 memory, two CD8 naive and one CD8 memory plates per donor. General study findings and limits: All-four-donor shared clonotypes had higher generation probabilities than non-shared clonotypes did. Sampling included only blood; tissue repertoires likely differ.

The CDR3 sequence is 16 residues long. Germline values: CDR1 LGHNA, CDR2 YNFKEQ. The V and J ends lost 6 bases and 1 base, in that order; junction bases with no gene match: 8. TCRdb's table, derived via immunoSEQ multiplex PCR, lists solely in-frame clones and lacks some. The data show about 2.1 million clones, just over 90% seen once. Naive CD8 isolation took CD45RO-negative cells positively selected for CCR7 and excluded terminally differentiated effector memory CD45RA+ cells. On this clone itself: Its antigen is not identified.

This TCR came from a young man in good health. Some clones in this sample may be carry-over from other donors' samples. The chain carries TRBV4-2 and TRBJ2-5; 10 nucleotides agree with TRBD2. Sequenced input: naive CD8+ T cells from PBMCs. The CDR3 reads CASRQRVAGGQETQYF. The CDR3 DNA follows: TGTGCCAGCAGACAACGAGTAGCGGGAGGCCAAGAGACCCAGTACTTC.